This entry concerns a single T cell receptor beta chain. These data originate in a study of T-cell reconstitution after alpha-beta-depleted transplantation in children. As it was prepared, the TCRbeta library received unique molecular identifiers. TCRdb re-called the PCR reads through MiXCR, storing one row per CDR3 protein. The sample lists nearly 550,000 distinct CDR3 sequences, 18% occurring once. Sequenced here: PBMCs from the stem cell graft donor, sampled from the stem cell graft. The origin of this receptor is a human donor who donated a stem cell graft to a child with acute lymphoblastic leukemia.

In DNA, the CDR3 is TGTGCCAGCAGCGCCCGGGGAGGGTCCTACAATGAGCAGTTCTTC. It is translated as CASSARGGSYNEQFF. The chain links TRBV9 to TRBJ2-1, with 7 positions matching TRBD2. V lost 3 bases, J lost 1 base, and 4 bases stayed unmatched. CDR1 and CDR2 from the germline V gene are SGDLS and YYNGEE. The CDR3 runs 15 residues.